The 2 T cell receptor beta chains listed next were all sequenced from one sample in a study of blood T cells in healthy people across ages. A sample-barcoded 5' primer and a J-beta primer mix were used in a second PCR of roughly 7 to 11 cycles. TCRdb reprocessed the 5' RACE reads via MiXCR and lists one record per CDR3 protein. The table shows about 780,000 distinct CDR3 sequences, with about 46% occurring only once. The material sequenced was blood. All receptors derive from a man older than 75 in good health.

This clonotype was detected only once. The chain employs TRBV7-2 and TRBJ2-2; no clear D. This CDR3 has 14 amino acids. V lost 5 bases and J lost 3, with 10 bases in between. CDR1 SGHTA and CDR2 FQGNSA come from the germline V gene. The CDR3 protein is CASSPTVDTGELFF. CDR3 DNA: TGTGCCAGCAGCCCGACCGTTGACACCGGGGAGCTGTTTTTT.

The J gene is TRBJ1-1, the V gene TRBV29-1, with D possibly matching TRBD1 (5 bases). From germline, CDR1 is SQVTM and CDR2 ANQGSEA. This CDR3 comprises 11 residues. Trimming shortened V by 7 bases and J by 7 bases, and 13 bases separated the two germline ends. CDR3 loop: CSGLTGSEAFF. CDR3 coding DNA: TGCAGCGGGCTCACAGGTAGTGAAGCTTTCTTT. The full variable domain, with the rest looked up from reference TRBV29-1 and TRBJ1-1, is SAVISQKPSRDICQRGTSLTIQCQVDSQVTMMFWYRQQPGQSLTLIATANQGSEATYESGFVIDKFPISRPNLTFSTLTVSNMSPEDSSIYLCSGLTGSEAFFGQGTRLTVV.